These 7 T cell receptor beta chains originate from one sample sequenced in a study of graft-versus-host responses after intestinal transplantation. This table comes from immunoSEQ multiplex PCR, and its TCRdb copy is limited to in-frame clones, with some not included. The table includes roughly 110,000 clones, 87% detected once. For these TCRs, the target antigens are not known. Sample: unstimulated CD4+ T cells sorted from spleen or lymph node cells, taken before transplant. The receptors derive from a human donor who was the organ donor for an intestinal transplant.

In the case of this clone: One junction end does not reproduce the germline sequence, and a read error may be involved. The J gene is TRBJ1-6, the V gene TRBV19, with D possibly matching TRBD1 (5 bases). This CDR3 has 15 residues. Germline values: CDR1 LNHDA, CDR2 SQIVND (reference sequence). The CDR3 loop reads CGSSVSGGDNSPLHF. CDR3 nucleotide sequence: TGTGGCAGTTCGGTCTCGGGAGGGGATAATTCACCCCTCCACTTT.

V usage is TRBV2 and J usage is TRBJ1-5; D gene unclear. Germline loops: CDR1 SNHLY, CDR2 FYNNEI. The CDR3 sequence is 14 residues long. Trimming left V 2 bases short and J 7 bases short, with 12 bases between. In DNA form, the CDR3 reads TGTGCCAGCAGTGAATCGGAGGGAGGCCAGCCCCAGCATTTT. Translated, it gives CASSESEGGQPQHF. The full variable domain, in which reference TRBV2 and TRBJ1-5 provide the parts outside the CDR3, is EPEVTQTPSHQVTQMGQEVILRCVPISNHLYFYWYRQILGQKVEFLVSFYNNEISEKSEIFDDQFSVERPDGSNFTLKIRSTKLEDSAMYFCASSESEGGQPQHFGDGTRLSIL.

The chain is built from TRBV4-2 and TRBJ2-2; tentatively, D is TRBD1 or TRBD2 (5 bases each). CDR1 LGHNA and CDR2 YNFKEQ come from the germline V gene. The CDR3 is 17 residues long. V lost 0 bases to trimming and J lost 6 bases, with 17 bases between them. In DNA, the CDR3 is TGTGCCAGCAGCCAAGAGCTAACCGGGGCGGGCTCCGGGGAGCTGTTTTTT. Protein: CASSQELTGAGSGELFF.

The chain is built from TRBV7-9 and TRBJ2-3; possible D gene TRBD1, 7 bases. Germline assignment: CDR1 SEHNR and CDR2 FQNEAQ (reference sequence). V was clipped by 5 bases and J by 3 bases, with 15 bases between them. The CDR3 is made up of 15 amino acids. CDR3 sequence reads: CASSPRRGRTDTQYF. For the CDR3, the DNA is TGTGCCAGCAGCCCCCGGAGGGGGCGAACAGATACGCAGTATTTT.

The chain links TRBV4-2 to TRBJ2-1; the D call may be TRBD1 or TRBD2 (5 bases each). This CDR3 is 13 amino acids long. V was clipped by 0 bases and J by 9 bases, with 9 bases between them. Germline CDR1 is LGHNA and CDR2 is YNFKEQ. CDR3 region: CASSQEGRVEQFF. The CDR3 nucleotides are TGTGCCAGCAGCCAAGAGGGACGGGTTGAGCAGTTCTTC.

For the CDR3, the DNA is TGTGCCAGCAGCCAAAAATACGAGCAGTACTTC. As protein: CASSQKYEQYF. The chain links TRBV2 to TRBJ2-7; D gene unclear. CDR3 length: 11 amino acids. The V gene's germline CDR1 is SNHLY and CDR2 FYNNEI. Trimming took 6 bases from V and 4 from J, leaving 7 bases between them.

The chain joins TRBV19 to TRBJ2-5; TRBD1 aligns across 8 bases. Germline V gene sequence: CDR1 LNHDA, CDR2 SQIVND (reference sequence). The ends lost 4 bases at V and 5 bases at J; junction bases unmatched: 9. The CDR3 loop spans 15 amino acids. For the CDR3, the DNA is TGTGCCAGTAGTACCGAGGACAGGGCCTGGGAGACCCAGTACTTC. Its translation is CASSTEDRAWETQYF.